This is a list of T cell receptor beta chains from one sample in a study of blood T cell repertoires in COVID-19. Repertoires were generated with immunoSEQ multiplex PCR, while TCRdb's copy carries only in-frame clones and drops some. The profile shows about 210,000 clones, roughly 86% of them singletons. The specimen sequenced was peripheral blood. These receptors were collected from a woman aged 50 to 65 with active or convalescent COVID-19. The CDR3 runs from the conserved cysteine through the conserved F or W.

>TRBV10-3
CAISESRGVDQPQHF
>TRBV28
CATAGGTGGYEQYF
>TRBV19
CASSATGNQPQHF
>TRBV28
CASRNRRNEQYF
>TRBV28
CASRRDRDTDTQYF
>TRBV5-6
CASSIRLAGGGDTQYF
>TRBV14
CASSPPEGQGAFF
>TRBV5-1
CASSARTSGAETQYF
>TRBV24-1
CAIMGQGASEQFF
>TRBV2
CASSEVGLAEGKHF
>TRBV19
CASRAGSSGANVLTF
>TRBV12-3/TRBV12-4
CASSGQGGQPQHF
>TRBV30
CAWSGDETQYF